A selection of T cell receptor beta chains follows, all from one sample in a study of cytomegalovirus exposure and HLA in healthy donors. Sequencing was performed with immunoSEQ multiplex PCR; in TCRdb, only in-frame clones are kept and a portion is missing. This sample yields roughly 170,000 clones, of which roughly 88% are seen a single time; approximately 1.2% belongs to the top ten. The sample taken for sequencing was PBMCs. All receptors come from a girl aged 2 to 10 in good health and CMV-seropositive. The CDR3 runs from the conserved cysteine through the conserved F or W. Fields, in order: D gene, V gene, clone size, J gene, CDR3 DNA, CDR3 protein. The D gene is left open where the match is weak. Rows may omit the clone size; those that give it use once, few, many or a size class.

NA	TRBV18	NA	TRBJ2-2	TGTGCCAGCTCAAAGGGGTCCAACACCGGGGAGCTGTTTTTT	CASSKGSNTGELFF
NA	TRBV6-6	NA	TRBJ1-3	TGTGCCAGCAGTTACACCCCTAACTCTGGAAACACCATATATTTT	CASSYTPNSGNTIYF
TRBD2	TRBV11-3	NA	TRBJ2-7	TGTGCCAGCAGCTTGGCACTAGCGGGAGGCCACTCCTACGAGCAGTACTTC	CASSLALAGGHSYEQYF
TRBD2	TRBV15	NA	TRBJ2-7	TGTGCCACCAGCAGAGAAACTGTCGGGGGGATCTACTACGAGCAGTACTTC	CATSRETVGGIYYEQYF
TRBD1	TRBV25-1	NA	TRBJ1-2	TGTGCCAGCAGTATGGGACAGGGGGACTATGGCTACACCTTC	CASSMGQGDYGYTF
TRBD1	TRBV5-1	NA	TRBJ2-6	TGCGCCAGCAGCTCTCGCCCGACAGGGTACGGGGCCAACGTCCTGACTTTC	CASSSRPTGYGANVLTF
NA	TRBV30	NA	TRBJ2-5	TGTGCCTGGCGGCTAAAGCGAGAGACCCAGTACTTC	CAWRLKRETQYF
TRBD1	TRBV11-2	NA	TRBJ2-1	TGTGCCAGCAGCTTATTCGGGACAGGGACCTACAATGAGCAGTTCTTC	CASSLFGTGTYNEQFF
NA	TRBV7-9	NA	TRBJ2-5	TGTGCCAGCAGCACCAGGGGTCAAGAGACCCAGTACTTC	CASSTRGQETQYF
NA	TRBV25-1	NA	TRBJ1-1	TGTGCCAGCAGTGAAACTTCGGGTGGAGCTTTCTTT	CASSETSGGAFF
NA	TRBV6-1	NA	TRBJ2-7	TGTGCCAGCGTCTGGGCTTACGAGCAGTACTTC	CASVWAYEQYF
NA	TRBV6-1	NA	TRBJ1-5	TGTGCCACCTTGGACAGCTATAGCAATCAGCCCCAGCATTTT	CATLDSYSNQPQHF
NA	TRBV6-1	NA	TRBJ1-1	TGTGCCAGCAGTGAAACCCAGGGGAACACTGAAGCTTTCTTT	CASSETQGNTEAFF
NA	TRBV18	NA	TRBJ1-2	TGTGCCAGCTCACCATCCGCGGAATTGAACTATGGCTACACCTTC	CASSPSAELNYGYTF
TRBD2	TRBV11-3	NA	TRBJ2-1	TGTGCCAGCAGCCACGGTGGCGGGGGGGGGACCTACAATGAGCAGTTCTTC	CASSHGGGGGTYNEQFF
NA	TRBV5-1	NA	TRBJ2-1	TGCGCCAGCAGCTTGGAACTAGCTTTTTATAGCTATGAGCAGTTCTTC	CASSLELAFYSYEQFF
TRBD1	TRBV6-4	NA	TRBJ2-7	TGTGCCAGCAGCCGGACAGGGGGGTTAAGCTCCTACGAGCAGTACTTC	CASSRTGGLSSYEQYF
TRBD1	TRBV5-4	NA	TRBJ1-4	TGTGCCAGCAGCCAGCGCCGGACAGGGGGTACAATGAGTGAAAAACTGTTTTTT	CASSQRRTGGTMSEKLFF
TRBD1	TRBV9	few	TRBJ2-5	TGTGCCAGCAGCGTAGAGCCAGGGGGCAGGGGGCTAAGGGAGACCCAGTACTTC	CASSVEPGGRGLRETQYF
NA	TRBV10-3	NA	TRBJ2-6	TGTGCCATCTCGGGTACGGCCTCTGGGGCCAACGTCCTGACTTTC	CAISGTASGANVLTF
TRBD1	TRBV5-4	NA	TRBJ1-1	TGTGCCAGCAGCTTTAACAGGGGAAGCACTGAAGCTTTCTTT	CASSFNRGSTEAFF
NA	TRBV11-2	NA	TRBJ1-5	TGTGCCAGCAGCTTAGCTAGTTGGAATCAGCCCCAGCATTTT	CASSLASWNQPQHF
TRBD2	TRBV30	NA	TRBJ2-6	TGTGCCTCCAGTGGAGCGGGAGGGTCTGGGGCCAACGTCCTGACTTTC	CASSGAGGSGANVLTF
TRBD2	TRBV25-1	NA	TRBJ2-1	TGTGCCAGCACCCAAGTTGGGGCTAGCGGGAGAGGTGAGCAGTTCTTC	CASTQVGASGRGEQFF
TRBD1	TRBV9	NA	TRBJ2-7	TGTGCCAGCTCCAGGGACAGCTCCTACGAGCAGTACTTC	CASSRDSSYEQYF
TRBD1	TRBV2	NA	TRBJ2-2	TGTGCCAGCAGGGACAGGGTAATAAACACCGGGGAGCTGTTTTTT	CASRDRVINTGELFF
NA	TRBV30	NA	TRBJ2-6	TGTGCCTGTCAGTGGAGCCGAGTCTCTGGGGCCAACGTCCTGACTTTC	CACQWSRVSGANVLTF
NA	TRBV5-5	NA	TRBJ1-2	TGTGCCAGCAGCGATGGACAGCTGCGTAACTATGGCTACACCTTC	CASSDGQLRNYGYTF
NA	TRBV6-5	NA	TRBJ1-2	TGTGCCAGCAGTGCGGTAGGGGTAGATGGCTACACCTTC	CASSAVGVDGYTF
NA	TRBV6-5	NA	TRBJ2-1	TGTGCCAGCAGTCAGGGGAATGAGCAGTTCTTC	CASSQGNEQFF
NA	TRBV19	NA	TRBJ2-7	TGTGCCAGTAGTTCCAGTTCCCCCTACGAGCAGTACTTC	CASSSSSPYEQYF
TRBD1	TRBV25-1	NA	TRBJ1-1	TGTGCCAGCCGTCCCGGGACAGGGGGCCCATTCGAAGCTTTCTTT	CASRPGTGGPFEAFF
TRBD2	TRBV2	NA	TRBJ2-3	TGTGCCAGCAGTGGGCCCACGACTAGCGGGGGGGCCGGAGCGCAGTATTTT	CASSGPTTSGGAGAQYF
TRBD1	TRBV11-2	NA	TRBJ1-1	TGTGCCAGCAGCCTGTTAAGACAGGGACTCACTGAAGCTTTCTTT	CASSLLRQGLTEAFF
NA	TRBV7-6	NA	TRBJ2-1	TGTGCCAGCAGCTTCGGCCTTTTAGCGGATCAGTTCTTC	CASSFGLLADQFF
NA	TRBV27	NA	TRBJ1-4	TGTGCCAGCAGTCGGTGGAATGAAAAACTGTTTTTT	CASSRWNEKLFF
NA	TRBV18	NA	TRBJ1-6	TGTGCCAGCTCACTGGGGGGAGAGGGCGGTTCACCCCTCCACTTT	CASSLGGEGGSPLHF
NA	TRBV5-1	NA	TRBJ2-2	TGCGCCAGCAGCCCCGACTCGAACACCGGGGAGCTGTTTTTT	CASSPDSNTGELFF